The 26 T cell receptor beta chains below were found in one sample sequenced in a study of T cell responses to AZD1222 COVID-19 vaccine. Produced via immunoSEQ multiplex PCR; TCRdb's table is partial and in-frame only. The profile shows around 170,000 clones, about 90% of them singletons. The source was peripheral blood, collected 28 days after the second AZD1222 dose. The origin of the receptors is an adult who received the AZD1222 COVID-19 vaccine.

DNA for the CDR3: TGTGCCAGCAGCCAAGAGAGCGGATACTACAATGAGCAGTTCTTC. Translated, it gives CASSQESGYYNEQFF. The V call is TRBV3-1 (or the pseudogene TRBV3-2), the J call TRBJ2-1; D might be TRBD2 (5 bases). CDR1 and CDR2 from the germline V gene are LGHDT and YNNKEL (reference sequence). This CDR3 contains 15 residues. V lost 0 bases and J lost 3, with 9 bases in between.

The chain employs TRBV5-8 and TRBJ1-4; TRBD1 agrees at 9 bases. Germline loops: CDR1 SGHTS, CDR2 YDEGEE. This CDR3 contains 16 residues. The V segment lost 4 bases and the J segment 4 bases; nucleotides outside the gene matches: 8. The CDR3 bases are TGTGCCAGCAGCCCGGGACAGGGATCGAGTAATGAAAAACTGTTTTTT. It is translated as CASSPGQGSSNEKLFF.

This clone was observed a few times. The V and J genes are TRBV5-4 and TRBJ2-3; 8 nucleotides match TRBD1. The CDR3 has 16 amino acids. Germline trimming cut 4 bases from V and 1 base from J; bases unmatched to any gene: 8. CDR1 is SGHNT and CDR2 is YYREEE in the germline V gene (reference sequence). CDR3 DNA: TGTGCCAGCAGCCTCGACAGGGGATCTCGCACAGATACGCAGTATTTT. Its protein is CASSLDRGSRTDTQYF. The full variable domain, with the rest looked up from reference TRBV5-4 and TRBJ2-3, is ETGVTQSPTHLIKTRGQQVTLRCSSQSGHNTVSWYQQALGQGPQFIFQYYREEENGRGNFPPRFSGLQFPNYSSELNVNALELDDSALYLCASSLDRGSRTDTQYFGPGTRLTVL.

The chain joins TRBV2 to TRBJ2-2; D is undetermined. This CDR3 spans 15 amino acids. Trimming removed 5 bases from V and 0 bases from J, with 10 bases in between. The germline gives CDR1 SNHLY, CDR2 FYNNEI. The CDR3 protein is CASSFTDSNTGELFF. CDR3 DNA sequence: TGTGCCAGCAGTTTCACAGACTCGAACACCGGGGAGCTGTTTTTT.

The chain is built from TRBV5-1 and TRBJ2-3; 7 bases agree with TRBD2. J was trimmed by 0 bases and V by 4 bases; bases with no gene match: 8. This CDR3 is built from 16 residues. The germline V gene has CDR1 SGHRS and CDR2 YFSETQ. The CDR3 DNA sequence: TGCGCCAGCAGCACTGGAGCGGGGACTAGCACAGATACGCAGTATTTT. This encodes CASSTGAGTSTDTQYF.

The J gene is TRBJ2-3, the V gene TRBV10-3; 9 bases align to TRBD1. Germline V gene data show CDR1 as ENHRY and CDR2 as SYGVKD. This CDR3 region has 16 residues. J gave up 4 bases and V 10 bases, and 15 bases lay outside the gene matches. The CDR3 sequence: CATGTGQGTGADTQYF. The CDR3 DNA follows: TGTGCCACGGGAACGGGACAGGGCACGGGGGCAGATACGCAGTATTTT.

This clone has just a few counts. The rearrangement joins TRBV6-5 to TRBJ1-3; D is unclear. CDR1 and CDR2 from the germline V gene are MNHEY and SVGAGI. With 7 bases removed from V and 0 bases from J, the gap between germline ends came to 7 bases. The CDR3 spans 13 residues. The CDR3 nucleotides read TGTGCCAGCAAGGAGGACTCTGGAAACACCATATATTTT. Translation gives CASKEDSGNTIYF.

This clone was observed once. The same CDR3 arises from other DNA sequences in this sample as well. V and J are TRBV5-1 and TRBJ2-7; D ambiguous. V lost 0 bases to trimming and J lost 1 base, with 2 bases between them. The CDR3 is 12 residues long. Per the germline V gene, CDR1 is SGHRS and CDR2 is YFSETQ. In DNA, the CDR3 is TGCGCCAGCAGCTTGGTTTCCTACGAGCAGTACTTC. Amino acid sequence: CASSLVSYEQYF.

The V and J genes are TRBV6-5 and TRBJ2-3; 9 bases align to TRBD1. Trimming cost V 6 bases and J 3 bases; bases outside gene matches: 4. The CDR3 spans 14 residues. Germline lookup yields CDR1 MNHEY and CDR2 SVGAGI. The DNA for the CDR3 is TGTGCCAGCAGGCTTGGACAGGGGACAGATACGCAGTATTTT. This translates into CASRLGQGTDTQYF.

J is TRBJ1-1 and V is TRBV18, with D perhaps TRBD1 (5 bases). Germline values: CDR1 KGHSH, CDR2 LQKENI. The CDR3 covers 16 residues. The V end lost 3 bases, the J end lost 3 bases, and 17 bases lay between the germline ends. CDR3 sequence: CASSPNQGGVDTEAFF. CDR3 in DNA: TGTGCCAGCTCACCTAACCAGGGAGGGGTGGACACTGAAGCTTTCTTT. The whole variable domain, remainder taken from reference TRBV18 and TRBJ1-1, is NAGVMQNPRHLVRRRGQEARLRCSPMKGHSHVYWYRQLPEEGLKFMVYLQKENIIDESGMPKERFSAEFPKEGPSILRIQQVVRGDSAAYFCASSPNQGGVDTEAFFGQGTRLTVV.

The chain's CDR3 is CASSFAGDRGQGYTF. In nucleotides, the CDR3 is TGTGCCAGCAGTTTCGCGGGGGACAGGGGGCAAGGCTACACCTTC. The chain joins TRBV6-5 to TRBJ1-2; 12 nucleotides agree with TRBD1. Germline CDR1 is MNHEY and CDR2 is SVGAGI. The CDR3 totals 15 residues. Germline trimming cut 4 bases from V and 8 bases from J; bases unmatched to any gene: 8.

V and J are TRBV10-3 and TRBJ2-7, with D perhaps TRBD1 (6 bases). V shed 4 bases and J shed 3 bases, with 10 bases lying between them. This CDR3 comprises 13 residues. Germline CDR1 is ENHRY and CDR2 is SYGVKD. CDR3 nucleotides: TGTGCCATCAGTGGGATACAGGGCTACGAGCAGTACTTC. This encodes CAISGIQGYEQYF.

The CDR3 is CATRRPGAKGYTEAFF. The CDR3 nucleotides read TGTGCCACGAGACGTCCGGGGGCAAAGGGATACACTGAAGCTTTCTTT. The J gene is TRBJ1-1, the V gene TRBV15, with TRBD1 as a possible D gene (6 bases). Trimming shortened V by 9 bases and J by 3 bases, and 23 bases separated the two germline ends. The length of the CDR3 is 16 residues. The V gene's germline CDR1 is LNHNV and CDR2 YYDKDF (reference sequence).

In nucleotides, the CDR3 is TGTGCCATCGGCCCTCGGGTAGGGTCCGATGGCTACACCTTC. Protein: CAIGPRVGSDGYTF. The chain employs TRBV10-3 and TRBJ1-2, with D uncertain. CDR1 is ENHRY, CDR2 SYGVKD, per germline. There are 14 residues in the CDR3. V was clipped by 8 bases and J by 6 bases, with 19 bases between them.

This sequence joins TRBV29-1 and TRBJ2-5, with a weak D call TRBD2 (5 bases). The CDR3 totals 13 residues. Germline loops: CDR1 SQVTM, CDR2 ANQGSEA. Trimming took off 4 bases at V and 0 bases at J, with 9 bases between the two ends. This CDR3 is CSVAPGNQETQYF. The CDR3, as DNA: TGCAGCGTTGCCCCCGGGAACCAAGAGACCCAGTACTTC.

This chain uses TRBV6-6 with TRBJ1-2; tentative D call: TRBD1 (6 bases). This CDR3 is built from 12 residues. Trimming pared 7 bases from V and 8 bases from J, leaving 14 bases between. CDR1 is MNHNY and CDR2 is SVGAGI in the germline V gene (reference sequence). CDR3: CASNGGGNGYTF. CDR3 nucleotide sequence: TGTGCCAGCAACGGAGGGGGTAACGGCTACACCTTC.

The chain is built from TRBV10-2 and TRBJ1-2; D not resolved. Per the germline V gene, CDR1 is WSHSY and CDR2 is SAAADI. The CDR3 covers 12 residues. Trimming cost V 7 bases and J 8 bases, with 14 bases left between them. The CDR3 reads CASNRAGSGYTF. Written as DNA, the CDR3 is TGCGCCAGCAACCGTGCCGGGAGCGGCTACACCTTC.

The genes are TRBV7-3 and TRBJ2-2, with TRBD1 matching 8 bases. Trimming cost V 5 bases and J 1 base; bases outside gene matches: 12. This CDR3 is 18 amino acids long. CDR1 SGHTA and CDR2 FQGTGA come from the germline V gene. CDR3 residues: CASSRIGTRGQNTGELFF. The CDR3 nucleotides read TGTGCCAGCAGCCGCATCGGGACCAGGGGGCAGAACACCGGGGAGCTGTTTTTT.

The J gene is TRBJ2-2, the V gene TRBV11-2; tentatively, D is TRBD1 or TRBD2 (5 bases each). The germline V and J ends were trimmed by 6 bases and 7 bases, with 21 bases remaining between them. The CDR3 extends over 16 amino acids. Germline loops: CDR1 SGHAT, CDR2 FQNNGV. CDR3: CASRRAGAQVHGELFF. CDR3 in DNA: TGTGCCAGCAGGAGAGCCGGGGCACAGGTTCACGGGGAGCTGTTTTTT.

The chain employs TRBV19 and TRBJ1-4; D remains unclear. The CDR3 sequence is 14 residues long. Trimming took 3 bases from V and 6 from J, leaving 11 bases between them. CDR1 and CDR2 (germline): LNHDA, SQIVND (reference sequence). CDR3 amino acids: CASSMIHLDEKLFF. The CDR3 DNA reads as TGTGCCAGTAGTATGATCCACCTTGATGAAAAACTGTTTTTT.

This chain joins TRBV30 and TRBJ1-5; tentatively, D is TRBD1 (5 bases). The CDR3 consists of 15 residues. V lost 2 bases and J lost 3, with 14 bases in between. The germline V gene has CDR1 GTSNPN and CDR2 SVGIG (reference sequence). CDR3: CAWSLQGGVNQPQHF. CDR3 DNA: TGTGCCTGGAGTTTGCAGGGTGGGGTCAATCAGCCCCAGCATTTT.

The CDR3 sequence is CASSLVTGGVGEYF. The CDR3, as DNA: TGTGCCAGCAGCTTAGTAACGGGAGGGGTGGGAGAGTACTTC. J is TRBJ2-5 and V is TRBV5-4, with 8 bases identical to TRBD2. Germline V gene sequence: CDR1 SGHNT, CDR2 YYREEE (reference sequence). The CDR3 sequence is 14 residues long. Germline trimming cut 2 bases from V and 12 bases from J; bases unmatched to any gene: 12.

The genes are TRBV5-3 and TRBJ2-6; no definite D call. TRBV5-3 is placed among ORFs of uncertain function. The CDR3 has 19 amino acids. The ends were cut back, 4 bases at V and 0 bases at J, with 20 bases in the middle. The CDR3 protein is CARSRPTAAKSSGANVLTF. The DNA for the CDR3 is TGTGCCAGAAGCCGGCCGACGGCAGCCAAAAGCTCTGGGGCCAACGTCCTGACTTTC.

This clone was seen a handful of times. The V and J genes are TRBV10-1 and TRBJ2-7; TRBD2 aligns across 7 bases. Germline-derived CDR1 and CDR2 are WNHNN and SYGVQD (reference sequence). V trimming: 3 bases; J trimming: 5 bases; junction bases outside the gene matches: 7. CDR3 length: 14 amino acids. The DNA of the CDR3 is TGCGCCAGCAGTGATGGAGCGGGAATGAACGAGCAGTACTTC. Translating gives CASSDGAGMNEQYF.

V gene TRBV5-1 combines with J gene TRBJ2-3; 14 nucleotides match TRBD2. The CDR3 has 16 amino acids. With V trimmed by 4 bases and J by 4 bases, 5 bases remained unmatched. Germline CDR1 is SGHRS and CDR2 is YFSETQ. This CDR3 reads CASSPPTSGGADTQYF. The CDR3, as DNA: TGCGCCAGCAGCCCTCCGACTAGCGGGGGGGCAGATACGCAGTATTTT.

This rearrangement joins TRBV7-9 to TRBJ1-3; the D gene is possibly TRBD1 (5 bases). This CDR3 has 14 residues. Trimming pared 5 bases from V and 0 bases from J, leaving 8 bases between. Germline V gene lookup returns CDR1 SEHNR and CDR2 FQNEAQ (reference sequence). The CDR3 nucleotides are TGTGCCAGCAGCGCCGGGACCTCTGGAAACACCATATATTTT. Translating gives CASSAGTSGNTIYF.